This TCR beta chain was captured in a study of blood T cell repertoires in COVID-19. Study-level information: COVID-19 samples collected from the United States, Italy and Spain covered acute and convalescent phases.

In assigning cohorts, the study relied on participant-reported clinical history. Recovered participants had two consecutive negative NP/OP PCR tests, healthcare professional clearance, or symptom resolution. Assay: immunoSEQ multiplex PCR; the TCRdb copy retains only in-frame clones and omits some. The sample carries 220,000 or so clones, 86% recorded once. Material: PBMCs or T cells enriched from blood (not recorded which). The sequence came from a woman aged 45 to 65 who had recovered from COVID-19.

The CDR3 nucleotides are TGTGCCAGCAGTCCCGGGACAGGATATAATTCACCCCTCCACTTT. Its protein product is CASSPGTGYNSPLHF. The gene calls are TRBV2 and TRBJ1-6; the match to TRBD1 covers 8 bases. The CDR3 is made up of 15 amino acids. J gave up 4 bases and V 5 bases, and 4 bases lay outside the gene matches. Germline CDR1 is SNHLY and CDR2 is FYNNEI.